This entry lists 7 T cell receptor beta chains sequenced from one sample in a study of T cell repertoires in cytomegalovirus infection. TCRdb reprocessed the reads via MiXCR and lists one record per CDR3 protein. The sample comprises about 150,000 distinct CDR3 sequences, 17% of which are singletons, and about 19% rests with the top ten. The source material was CD8+ T cells from PBMCs. Receptor source: a human donor in good health (CMV status not recorded). Some clones in this sample may be carry-over from other donors' samples.

Ten or more counts support this clonotype. The rearrangement links TRBV7-8 to TRBJ2-7; D not certain. Looked up from germline, CDR1 is SGHVS and CDR2 is FQNEAQ. Trimming stripped 6 bases from V and 0 bases from J, with 9 bases between. The length of the CDR3 is 13 residues. CDR3 coding DNA: TGTGCCAGCAGGTTGGGAAGCTCCTACGAGCAGTACTTC. The encoded protein is CASRLGSSYEQYF.

V is TRBV7-2 and J is TRBJ1-2; no reliable D call. The germline V gene has CDR1 SGHTA and CDR2 FQGNSA. V was trimmed by 2 bases and J by 4 bases, leaving 11 bases between them. The CDR3 covers 14 residues. The CDR3 region is CASSLNKEFYGYTF. In DNA, the CDR3 is TGTGCCAGCAGCTTAAATAAGGAATTCTATGGCTACACCTTC.

This clonotype was detected only a few times. J is TRBJ2-3 and V is TRBV6-5; no clear D. This CDR3 is built from 16 residues. The germline V gene has CDR1 MNHEY and CDR2 SVGAGI. Trimming stripped 0 bases from V and 2 bases from J, with 12 bases between. The CDR3, as DNA: TGTGCCAGCAGTTACTCTTCCGCGATGACCACAGATACGCAGTATTTT. Its translation: CASSYSSAMTTDTQYF.

This chain connects TRBV12-3 or TRBV12-4 to TRBJ2-1, with 8 bases identical to TRBD2. The CDR3 loop spans 16 amino acids. J gave up 1 base and V 6 bases, and 8 bases lay outside the gene matches. The CDR3: CASRNAAGGSYNEQFF. CDR3 bases: TGTGCCAGCAGAAACGCGGCGGGGGGATCCTACAATGAGCAGTTCTTC.

The chain uses TRBV6-2 or TRBV6-3 and TRBJ1-2, with 7 nucleotides matching TRBD1. The CDR3 consists of 15 residues. The V gene's germline CDR1 is MNHEY and CDR2 SVGEGT. The V and J ends lost 0 bases and 3 bases, in that order; junction bases with no gene match: 4. CDR3 loop: CASSYSAGTDYGYTF. In DNA form, the CDR3 reads TGTGCCAGCAGTTACTCTGCGGGGACAGACTATGGCTACACCTTC.

The chain uses TRBV28 and TRBJ2-1; 13 bases agree with TRBD2. Germline V lookup: CDR1 MDHEN, CDR2 SYDVKM. The CDR3 extends over 15 amino acids. The trim removed 6 bases at V and 8 bases at J, leaving 7 bases unmatched. CDR3 amino acids: CASSPTSGRDHEQFF. As DNA, the CDR3 is TGTGCCAGCAGCCCCACTAGCGGGAGGGATCATGAGCAGTTCTTC.

This clonotype was counted between two and nine times. A junction boundary mismatches the germline segment, possibly from a read error. The chain combines TRBV7-9 with TRBJ1-1; D gene unclear. The CDR3 totals 12 residues. Germline V gene data show CDR1 as SEHNR and CDR2 as FQNEAQ (reference sequence). The CDR3 region has the DNA TGTGCCAGCAGCTTCGGAAACAGTGAAGCTTTCTTT. Protein product: CASSFGNSEAFF.